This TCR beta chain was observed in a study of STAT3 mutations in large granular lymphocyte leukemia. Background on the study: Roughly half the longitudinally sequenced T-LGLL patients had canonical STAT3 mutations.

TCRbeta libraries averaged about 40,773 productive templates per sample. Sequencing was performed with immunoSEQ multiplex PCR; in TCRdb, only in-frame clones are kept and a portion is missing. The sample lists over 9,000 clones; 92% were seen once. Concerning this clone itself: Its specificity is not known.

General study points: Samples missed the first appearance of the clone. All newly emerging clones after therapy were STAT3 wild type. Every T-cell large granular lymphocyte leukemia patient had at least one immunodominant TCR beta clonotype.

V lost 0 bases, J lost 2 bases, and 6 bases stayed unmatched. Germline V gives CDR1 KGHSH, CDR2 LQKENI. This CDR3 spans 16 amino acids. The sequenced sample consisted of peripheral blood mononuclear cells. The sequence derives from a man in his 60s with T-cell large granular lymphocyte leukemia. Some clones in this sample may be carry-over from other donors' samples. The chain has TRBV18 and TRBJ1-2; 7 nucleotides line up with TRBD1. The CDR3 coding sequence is TGTGCCAGCTCACCACCGGACGGACAGGTGAACTATGGCTACACCTTC. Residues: CASSPPDGQVNYGYTF.